The 22 T cell receptor beta chains below all came from one sample that was sequenced in a study of tissue T cells after allogeneic stem cell transplantation. Measured with immunoSEQ multiplex PCR; TCRdb has only the in-frame clones, and not every one. The sample shows some 3,500 clones, roughly 76% of them seen only once. Adult allogeneic hematopoietic cell transplant recipients with steroid-refractory graft-versus-host disease were prospectively enrolled for research autopsy. The sample consisted of small intestine tissue, taken at autopsy. The receptors shown here come from a male patient over 55 with steroid-refractory graft-versus-host disease after an allogeneic stem cell transplant. Some T cells may be graft donor cells.

In this sample, this clone turned up once. V usage is TRBV9 and J usage is TRBJ2-7; unclear D gene. The CDR3 is made up of 14 amino acids. V was pared by 4 bases and J by 5 bases, with 16 bases between. Germline V gene sequence: CDR1 SGDLS, CDR2 YYNGEE. CDR3 in DNA: TGTGCCAGCAGCCCACGGATGACCGTGAACGAGCAGTACTTC. Translating it yields CASSPRMTVNEQYF.

The J gene is TRBJ1-1, the V gene TRBV7-2; D ambiguous. There are 14 residues in the CDR3. V lost 1 base to trimming and J lost 2 bases, with 8 bases between them. The germline V gene encodes CDR1 SGHTA and CDR2 FQGNSA. In DNA, the CDR3 is TGTGCCAGCAGCTTAGTGACTGCCAACACTGAAGCTTTCTTT. It encodes CASSLVTANTEAFF.

The chain has TRBV5-6 and TRBJ2-5; the D gene is possibly TRBD2 (5 bases). V lost 0 bases, J lost 3 bases, and 12 bases lay in between. Germline V gives CDR1 SGHDT, CDR2 YYEEEE. This CDR3 has 15 residues. The CDR3 nucleotides are TGTGCCAGCAGCTTGGGTAGGACTTTTGAAGAGACCCAGTACTTC. Translating it yields CASSLGRTFEETQYF. The variable domain in full, completed from reference TRBV5-6 and TRBJ2-5, reads DAGVTQSPTHLIKTRGQQVTLRCSPKSGHDTVSWYQQALGQGPQFIFQYYEEEERQRGNFPDRFSGHQFPNYSSELNVNALLLGDSALYLCASSLGRTFEETQYFGPGTRLLVL.

The chain links TRBV9 to TRBJ1-1; the D is unclear. This CDR3 spans 14 amino acids. V shed 0 bases and J shed 7 bases, with 13 bases lying between them. Germline V gene lookup returns CDR1 SGDLS and CDR2 YYNGEE. CDR3 amino acids: CASSVDLSLGEAFF. Here the CDR3 DNA reads TGTGCCAGCAGCGTAGATCTGAGCCTGGGTGAAGCTTTCTTT.

This sequence joins TRBV27 and TRBJ1-6, with 7 bases fitting TRBD1. There are 16 residues in the CDR3. The germline CDR1 and CDR2 sequences are MNHEY and SMNVEV (reference sequence). V trimming: 5 bases; J trimming: 5 bases; junction bases outside the gene matches: 9. The CDR3 loop reads CASSHYRGSNNSPLHF. The DNA of the CDR3 is TGTGCCAGCAGTCACTACAGGGGCTCGAATAATTCACCCCTCCACTTT.

The V and J genes are TRBV10-2 and TRBJ1-1, with 9 bases fitting TRBD1. Trimming cost V 3 bases and J 3 bases; bases outside gene matches: 5. The germline CDR1 and CDR2 sequences are WSHSY and SAAADI. The CDR3 sequence is 15 residues long. The CDR3 protein is CASSDRTGAYTEAFF. The CDR3 bases are TGCGCCAGCAGTGATAGGACAGGGGCTTACACTGAAGCTTTCTTT.

The J gene is TRBJ2-5, the V gene TRBV6-1; no clear D gene. This CDR3 has 13 residues. V dropped 3 bases and J dropped 3 bases, with 8 bases sitting between them. Germline loops: CDR1 MNHNS, CDR2 SASEGT. CDR3 DNA: TGTGCCAGCAGTGAGTGGACCAAAGAGACCCAGTACTTC. Translation: CASSEWTKETQYF.

V gene TRBV5-1 combines with J gene TRBJ1-1, with 7 bases that match TRBD1. Germline V CDR1 and CDR2: SGHRS, YFSETQ. Trimming at V came to 2 bases and at J to 3 bases, leaving 4 bases not matched to a gene. The CDR3 length is 14 residues. CDR3 loop: CASSFTGEDTEAFF. CDR3 bases: TGCGCCAGCAGCTTTACAGGGGAGGACACTGAAGCTTTCTTT. Full variable domain (outside the CDR3, taken from reference TRBV5-1 and TRBJ1-1): KAGVTQTPRYLIKTRGQQVTLSCSPISGHRSVSWYQQTPGQGLQFLFEYFSETQRNKGNFPGRFSGRQFSNSRSEMNVSTLELGDSALYLCASSFTGEDTEAFFGQGTRLTVV.

The rearrangement joins TRBV6-5 to TRBJ1-4; D perhaps matches TRBD1 (6 bases). V shed 4 bases and J shed 4 bases, with 10 bases lying between them. Germline values: CDR1 MNHEY, CDR2 SVGAGI. The CDR3 length is 14 residues. The CDR3 is CASSLQGFNEKLFF. The CDR3 bases are TGTGCCAGCAGTTTACAGGGTTTTAATGAAAAACTGTTTTTT.

This clone was observed a handful of times. This sequence joins TRBV9 and TRBJ2-1; 8 bases line up with TRBD1. The CDR3 contains 15 residues. Germline assignment: CDR1 SGDLS and CDR2 YYNGEE. Trimming took 3 bases from V and 5 from J; bases not matched to a gene: 7. The CDR3 nucleotides read TGTGCCAGCAGCGAGACTTGGACAGGGCACAATGAGCAGTTCTTC. As protein: CASSETWTGHNEQFF.

Remarks on this clone: At one of its ends the junction is not consistent with the germline gene, which may arise from a read error. This chain links TRBV6-5 with TRBJ1-4; D gene unclear. Germline values: CDR1 MNHEY, CDR2 SVGAGI. The CDR3 spans 10 residues. CDR3 bases: TGTGCCCCCCGGAGGGTTCAACTTGTTTTT. Residues: CAPRRVQLVF.

The J gene is TRBJ2-2, the V gene TRBV7-2; TRBD2 matches at 7 bases. Germline CDR1 SGHTA, CDR2 FQGNSA. V shed 5 bases, J shed 7 bases, and the junction held 7 bases outside the gene matches. The CDR3 covers 14 residues. CDR3 coding DNA: TGTGCCAGCAGCCCACAAGGACTAGGCGGGGAGCTGTTTTTT. This gives the protein CASSPQGLGGELFF.

The rearrangement links TRBV4-1 to TRBJ1-4; 10 nucleotides line up with TRBD1. CDR1 is MGHRA, CDR2 YSYEKL, per germline. This CDR3 is 16 amino acids long. V lost 4 bases to trimming and J lost 7 bases; unmatched junction nucleotides: 9. The CDR3 here is CASSPQGQGTGEKLFF. The CDR3 nucleotides are TGCGCCAGCAGCCCCCAGGGACAGGGGACGGGTGAAAAACTGTTTTTT.

The CDR3 region is CASSQRDSNGNTIYF. DNA for the CDR3: TGCGCCAGCAGCCAACGCGACTCAAATGGGAACACCATATATTTT. V usage is TRBV4-3 and J usage is TRBJ1-3, with unresolved D. The germline V gene encodes CDR1 LGHNA and CDR2 YSLEER. This CDR3 spans 15 amino acids. Deletions cut 2 bases from V and 7 bases from J, with 15 bases between.

The rearrangement joins TRBV6-5 to TRBJ2-3; TRBD2 is a possible D gene (6 bases). CDR1 MNHEY and CDR2 SVGAGI come from the germline V gene. This CDR3 contains 13 residues. Trimming cost V 7 bases and J 5 bases, with 13 bases left between them. The CDR3 here is CASTKTGVDTQYF. The CDR3 nucleotides are TGTGCCAGCACCAAAACGGGGGTAGATACGCAGTATTTT.

The chain is built from TRBV7-2 and TRBJ2-5; 11 nucleotides match TRBD2. Germline trimming cut 3 bases from V and 4 bases from J; bases unmatched to any gene: 1. Per germline, CDR1 SGHTA and CDR2 FQGNSA. CDR3 size: 14 residues. Written as DNA, the CDR3 is TGTGCCAGCAGCTTGGGACTAGCGGTAGAGACCCAGTACTTC. Translation gives CASSLGLAVETQYF. The complete variable domain, with remaining parts taken from reference TRBV7-2 and TRBJ2-5, reads GAGVSQSPSNKVTEKGKDVELRCDPISGHTALYWYRQSLGQGLEFLIYFQGNSAPDKSGLPSDRFSAERTGGSVSTLTIQRTQQEDSAVYLCASSLGLAVETQYFGPGTRLLVL.

This clone has just one count. The chain couples TRBV18 to TRBJ1-1; D is unclear. The V and J ends lost 2 bases and 5 bases respectively, with 15 bases between them. This CDR3 comprises 15 residues. Germline V gene sequence: CDR1 KGHSH, CDR2 LQKENI. CDR3 nucleotide sequence: TGTGCCAGCTCACCAGGCGTGAACCCCGGGACTGAAGCTTTCTTT. Protein: CASSPGVNPGTEAFF.

This chain links TRBV4-2 with TRBJ2-1; no reliable D call. V was clipped by 1 base and J by 10 bases, with 5 bases between them. The CDR3 sequence is 11 residues long. The germline V gene encodes CDR1 LGHNA and CDR2 YNFKEQ. CDR3 sequence (DNA): TGTGCCAGCAGCCAAGGATCGGAGCAGTTCTTC. Encoded protein: CASSQGSEQFF.

The rearrangement uses TRBV5-1 and TRBJ2-2, with D possibly matching TRBD1 (6 bases). The ends were cut back, 6 bases at V and 1 base at J, with 16 bases in the middle. The CDR3 sequence is 16 residues long. Per germline, CDR1 SGHRS and CDR2 YFSETQ. In DNA, the CDR3 is TGCGCCAGCACCCGATTAGGCAGGGGGAACACCGGGGAGCTGTTTTTT. Translating gives CASTRLGRGNTGELFF.

The chain joins TRBV2 to TRBJ1-4; TRBD1 is a possible D gene (6 bases). V gave up 3 bases and J gave up 8 bases, with 13 bases separating them. The CDR3 runs 14 residues. Per germline, CDR1 SNHLY and CDR2 FYNNEI. The CDR3 nucleotides are TGTGCCAGCAGTGATGCAGGGGATCACGAAAAACTGTTTTTT. Its protein is CASSDAGDHEKLFF.

The rearrangement links TRBV6-5 to TRBJ1-2, with D possibly matching TRBD1 (5 bases). The CDR3 totals 15 residues. Trimming left V 0 bases short and J 7 bases short, with 15 bases between. CDR1 is MNHEY and CDR2 is SVGAGI in the germline V gene. The CDR3 protein is CASSYSEGVPAGYTF. The DNA of the CDR3 is TGTGCCAGCAGTTACTCTGAAGGGGTTCCTGCTGGCTACACCTTC.

The chain is built from TRBV12-3 or TRBV12-4 and TRBJ2-7, with D hard to call. The V gene lost 6 bases and the J gene lost 2 bases, with 8 bases spanning the gap. The length of the CDR3 is 12 residues. Here the CDR3 reads CASSRRAYEQYF. CDR3 DNA: TGTGCCAGCAGCCGCCGGGCCTACGAGCAGTACTTC.